A selection of T cell receptor beta chains follows, all from one sample in a study of blood T cell repertoires in COVID-19. Sequenced by immunoSEQ multiplex PCR; TCRdb stores in-frame clones only, minus some. The sample lists more than 250,000 clones, 75% to 90% occurring once. The source material was peripheral blood. The receptors shown here come from a human donor in a cohort sampled during active COVID-19. The CDR3 runs from the conserved cysteine through the conserved F or W. The order of the fields is CDR3 DNA, CDR3 protein, V gene, J gene, D gene, clone size. D genes are given only for firm matches. Expanded clones get a size class; other rows say once, few or many, or leave the size out.

CDR3 DNA: TGTGCCAGCAGCATCAGGGGGAGCACTGAAGCTTTCTTT; CDR3 protein: CASSIRGSTEAFF; V gene: TRBV6-5; J gene: TRBJ1-1; D gene: TRBD1; clone size: once
CDR3 DNA: TGTGCCAGCAGCACCTACGCGGGACTAGCGGGACGGAATGAGCAGTTCTTC; CDR3 protein: CASSTYAGLAGRNEQFF; V gene: TRBV9; J gene: TRBJ2-1; D gene: TRBD2; clone size: .
CDR3 DNA: TGTGCCAGCAGCGACGGGACTACCTACGAGCAGTACTTC; CDR3 protein: CASSDGTTYEQYF; V gene: TRBV28; J gene: TRBJ2-7; D gene: TRBD2; clone size: .
CDR3 DNA: TGTGCCAGCCGACGGAGTCAAGGACCGGGATCGCCCCAGCATTTT; CDR3 protein: CASRRSQGPGSPQHF; V gene: TRBV6-5; J gene: TRBJ1-5; D gene: .; clone size: .
CDR3 DNA: TGCGCCAGCAGCCAAGAGCAAGCGGGAGCAGCCGGGGAGCTGTTTTTT; CDR3 protein: CASSQEQAGAAGELFF; V gene: TRBV4-1; J gene: TRBJ2-2; D gene: TRBD2; clone size: .
CDR3 DNA: TGTGCCAGCAGCTTAGATCTAAACCGAGGCGGGGAGCTGTTTTTT; CDR3 protein: CASSLDLNRGGELFF; V gene: TRBV11-2; J gene: TRBJ2-2; D gene: .; clone size: .
CDR3 DNA: TGTGCCAGCTCAACCTGGACAGGGAACGGCTACACCTTC; CDR3 protein: CASSTWTGNGYTF; V gene: TRBV18; J gene: TRBJ1-2; D gene: TRBD1; clone size: .
CDR3 DNA: TGTGCCAGCGGACAGGGTTACGAGCTTAATGAGCAGTTCTTC; CDR3 protein: CASGQGYELNEQFF; V gene: TRBV11-2; J gene: TRBJ2-1; D gene: TRBD1; clone size: .
CDR3 DNA: TGTGCCAGTACCAAAAGGGGACAGTCCTACGAGCAGTACTTC; CDR3 protein: CASTKRGQSYEQYF; V gene: TRBV19; J gene: TRBJ2-7; D gene: TRBD1; clone size: .
CDR3 DNA: TGTGCCAGCAGTTACGAGGGGGCCGGGGAGCTGTTTTTT; CDR3 protein: CASSYEGAGELFF; V gene: TRBV6-2/TRBV6-3; J gene: TRBJ2-2; D gene: .; clone size: .
CDR3 DNA: TGCGCCAGCAGCCAAGGGGGGGAGGGGGCAGATACGCAGTATTTT; CDR3 protein: CASSQGGEGADTQYF; V gene: TRBV4-1; J gene: TRBJ2-3; D gene: .; clone size: few
CDR3 DNA: TGCGCCAGCAGCTTGGTGGCGGGAGGGCCATCTGGGGCCAACGTCCTGACTTTC; CDR3 protein: CASSLVAGGPSGANVLTF; V gene: TRBV5-1; J gene: TRBJ2-6; D gene: TRBD2; clone size: .
CDR3 DNA: TGTGCCAGCAGCCCTCTAGCGGGAGGAGGCTATACGCAGTATTTT; CDR3 protein: CASSPLAGGGYTQYF; V gene: TRBV7-8; J gene: TRBJ2-3; D gene: TRBD2; clone size: once
CDR3 DNA: TGTGCCAGTAGTACCTGGACGGGGACTGAAGCTTTCTTT; CDR3 protein: CASSTWTGTEAFF; V gene: TRBV19; J gene: TRBJ1-1; D gene: .; clone size: once
CDR3 DNA: TGTGCCAGCAGCTTACCGGACTTACTCCCAGCTGGGAGGTCCCCGCAGCAGTACTTC; CDR3 protein: CASSLPDLLPAGRSPQQYF; V gene: TRBV7-9; J gene: TRBJ2-7; D gene: .; clone size: .
CDR3 DNA: TGTGCTAGTGCCACAGGGCCGGCAGGGTCGAATACGAACACTGAAGCTTTCTTT; CDR3 protein: CASATGPAGSNTNTEAFF; V gene: TRBV12-5; J gene: TRBJ1-1; D gene: .; clone size: .
CDR3 DNA: TGTGCCAGCAGCTTTAGCCGGACAGCCTCCTACGAGCAGTACTTC; CDR3 protein: CASSFSRTASYEQYF; V gene: TRBV7-2; J gene: TRBJ2-7; D gene: .; clone size: .
CDR3 DNA: TGTGCCATAATCTCAGGAGGCTACACCTTC; CDR3 protein: CAIISGGYTF; V gene: TRBV2; J gene: TRBJ1-2; D gene: .; clone size: once
CDR3 DNA: TGCGCCAGCAGCTTGGACTCCGGCACAGATACGCAGTATTTT; CDR3 protein: CASSLDSGTDTQYF; V gene: TRBV5-1; J gene: TRBJ2-3; D gene: .; clone size: few
CDR3 DNA: TGTGCCAGCAGTGTGGGACTAGCGGGGGGCCAGGCGGATACGCAGTATTTT; CDR3 protein: CASSVGLAGGQADTQYF; V gene: TRBV28; J gene: TRBJ2-3; D gene: TRBD2; clone size: .
CDR3 DNA: TGCGCCAGCAGCCAAGGGGAGGGGTGGGCCGGGGAGCTGTTTTTT; CDR3 protein: CASSQGEGWAGELFF; V gene: TRBV4-3; J gene: TRBJ2-2; D gene: TRBD2; clone size: .
CDR3 DNA: TGTGCCAGCACCTCTATGGCGGGGTTGGGACTTTCCCACGCTTTCTTT; CDR3 protein: CASTSMAGLGLSHAFF; V gene: TRBV27; J gene: TRBJ1-1; D gene: .; clone size: few
CDR3 DNA: TGTGCCAGCAGTTTTCAGACTAGCGGGGGGGCCGGGGAGACCCAGTACTTC; CDR3 protein: CASSFQTSGGAGETQYF; V gene: TRBV28; J gene: TRBJ2-5; D gene: TRBD2; clone size: once
CDR3 DNA: TGCAGTGCCCCAGGGAACACTGAAGCTTTCTTT; CDR3 protein: CSAPGNTEAFF; V gene: TRBV20-1; J gene: TRBJ1-1; D gene: .; clone size: .
CDR3 DNA: TGTGCCATCAGTGGCGCAGGGGGCGACTATGGCTACACCTTC; CDR3 protein: CAISGAGGDYGYTF; V gene: TRBV10-3; J gene: TRBJ1-2; D gene: TRBD1; clone size: .
CDR3 DNA: TGTGCCAGCAGCTTGGGCCGGAGGGAGACCCAGTACTTC; CDR3 protein: CASSLGRRETQYF; V gene: TRBV5-6; J gene: TRBJ2-5; D gene: .; clone size: once
CDR3 DNA: TGTGCCAGCAGCCAAGATGCCAGCAATGAGCAGTTCTTC; CDR3 protein: CASSQDASNEQFF; V gene: TRBV4-2; J gene: TRBJ2-1; D gene: .; clone size: .
CDR3 DNA: TGTGCCAGCAGTGAAACCACAGGGAGTTCCTACGAGCAGTACTTC; CDR3 protein: CASSETTGSSYEQYF; V gene: TRBV6-1; J gene: TRBJ2-7; D gene: .; clone size: .
CDR3 DNA: TGTGCCAGCAGTGATACTTTTGAAAAACTGTTTTTT; CDR3 protein: CASSDTFEKLFF; V gene: TRBV6-1; J gene: TRBJ1-4; D gene: .; clone size: .
CDR3 DNA: TGCGCCAGCAGCCCCGGGGGGGGCTACAATGAGCAGTTCTTC; CDR3 protein: CASSPGGGYNEQFF; V gene: TRBV4-3; J gene: TRBJ2-1; D gene: TRBD2; clone size: few
CDR3 DNA: TGTGCCAGTAGTATCCAGTCCAACCTAGGGCAGTTCTTC; CDR3 protein: CASSIQSNLGQFF; V gene: TRBV19; J gene: TRBJ2-1; D gene: .; clone size: .
CDR3 DNA: TGTGCCAGTGACCTGGGGGCAGGCAATCAGCCCCAGCATTTT; CDR3 protein: CASDLGAGNQPQHF; V gene: TRBV2; J gene: TRBJ1-5; D gene: .; clone size: .
CDR3 DNA: TGTGCCAGTAGTTCACGCACCAGGACAGTGGAGACCCAGTACTTC; CDR3 protein: CASSSRTRTVETQYF; V gene: TRBV19; J gene: TRBJ2-5; D gene: .; clone size: .
CDR3 DNA: TGTGCCAGCTCCAGAACAGGGGGCTCCTACAATGAGCAGTTCTTC; CDR3 protein: CASSRTGGSYNEQFF; V gene: TRBV18; J gene: TRBJ2-1; D gene: TRBD1; clone size: .
CDR3 DNA: TGTGCCAGCAGCGGCCGGACAGGCCCCGAAGCACCCCTCCACTTT; CDR3 protein: CASSGRTGPEAPLHF; V gene: TRBV7-9; J gene: TRBJ1-6; D gene: TRBD1; clone size: .
CDR3 DNA: TGTGCCAGCAGCCAAGATCGTCGCAGAGGCTCTGGAAACACCATATATTTT; CDR3 protein: CASSQDRRRGSGNTIYF; V gene: TRBV3-1/TRBV3-2; J gene: TRBJ1-3; D gene: .; clone size: few
CDR3 DNA: TGTGCCAGCAGGCCGGGGAGCCAGGGGGAGTTCTTC; CDR3 protein: CASRPGSQGEFF; V gene: TRBV2; J gene: TRBJ2-1; D gene: TRBD1; clone size: .
CDR3 DNA: TGTGCCAGCAGACCCAACAGGTCTAGCAATCAGCCCCAGCATTTT; CDR3 protein: CASRPNRSSNQPQHF; V gene: TRBV6-6; J gene: TRBJ1-5; D gene: .; clone size: .
CDR3 DNA: TGTGCCAGCTCAGAACAGGGGATTCACTCTGGGGCCAACGTCCTGACTTTC; CDR3 protein: CASSEQGIHSGANVLTF; V gene: TRBV18; J gene: TRBJ2-6; D gene: TRBD1; clone size: .
CDR3 DNA: TGTGCCAGCAGAGGAGCGAACCCCGGGGAGCTGTTTTTT; CDR3 protein: CASRGANPGELFF; V gene: TRBV7-2; J gene: TRBJ2-2; D gene: .; clone size: few
CDR3 DNA: TGTGCCACCAGTATACAGGGGGCCCGAGAGACCCAGTACTTC; CDR3 protein: CATSIQGARETQYF; V gene: TRBV15; J gene: TRBJ2-5; D gene: TRBD1; clone size: .
CDR3 DNA: TGTGCCACCAGTTGGGGCTCGGGCACCGGGGAGCTGTTTTTT; CDR3 protein: CATSWGSGTGELFF; V gene: TRBV15; J gene: TRBJ2-2; D gene: .; clone size: .